This T cell receptor (beta chain) was recorded in a study of response to subunit inactivated influenza vaccine. Germline V CDR1 and CDR2: KGHDR, SFDVKD. The CDR3 loop spans 15 amino acids. V shed 4 bases and J 2 bases; nucleotides not matched to a gene: 5. TCRdb re-called the RT-PCR reads with MiXCR, one entry per CDR3 protein. Counted here are hundreds of thousands of distinct CDR3 sequences, about 11% occurring once; the ten biggest clones make up 9.5% to 12%. The sample was also reused in another study, on T cells expressing NK-cell markers. That study reports: cDNA encoding TCR beta was synthesized via 5'RACE template switching incorporating UMIs. Out of eight donors sequenced, seven tested HCMV-seropositive and the remaining one seronegative.

The starting material was PBMCs from blood, obtained on the day of vaccination. The origin of this receptor is a man aged 45-65 years who received an inactivated influenza vaccine. V and J are TRBV24-1 and TRBJ2-3; 7 positions agree with TRBD1. CDR3 residues: CATSEGGGTTDTQYF. CDR3 coding DNA: TGTGCCACCAGTGAAGGGGGCGGCACCACAGATACGCAGTATTTT.